What follows are 30 T cell receptor beta chains derived from one specimen sequenced in a study of cytomegalovirus exposure and HLA in healthy donors. The study ran its PCR with 60 Vbeta and 13 Jbeta primers. This table comes from immunoSEQ multiplex PCR, and its TCRdb copy is limited to in-frame clones, with some not included. The table has 150,000 to 200,000 clones, about 87% seen once. Sequenced sample: PBMCs. The receptors derive from a woman younger than 35 in good health and CMV-seronegative.

V usage is TRBV7-3 and J usage is TRBJ2-1, with D possibly matching TRBD1 (5 bases). The CDR3 spans 15 residues. CDR1 and CDR2 from the germline V gene are SGHTA and FQGTGA. V lost 5 bases and J 2 bases, leaving 13 bases between the germline ends. CDR3 DNA: TGTGCCAGCAGCCCCCAGGGTGTCACCTACAATGAGCAGTTCTTC. It codes for CASSPQGVTYNEQFF.

The sample holds one count of this clone. The chain joins TRBV28 to TRBJ2-2, with TRBD1 matching over 8 bases. From germline, CDR1 is MDHEN and CDR2 SYDVKM. The V and J ends lost 3 bases and 3 bases, in that order; junction bases with no gene match: 3. The CDR3 is made up of 15 amino acids. CDR3 sequence (DNA): TGTGCCAGCAGTTTGTCAGGGGGCTACACCGGGGAGCTGTTTTTT. Translated: CASSLSGGYTGELFF.

The chain is built from TRBV25-1 and TRBJ1-1; D is perhaps TRBD1 (6 bases). Trimming cost V 4 bases and J 0 bases, with 9 bases left between them. CDR3 length: 14 amino acids. Looked up from germline, CDR1 is MGHDK and CDR2 is SYGVNS. The CDR3: CASSGGQMNTEAFF. In DNA, the CDR3 is TGTGCCAGCAGTGGGGGGCAAATGAACACTGAAGCTTTCTTT.

V is TRBV11-3 and J is TRBJ2-3, with D perhaps TRBD1 (5 bases). CDR3 size: 16 residues. Trimming took off 1 base at V and 1 base at J, with 12 bases between the two ends. Germline V lookup: CDR1 SGHNT, CDR2 YENEEA. The CDR3 nucleotides read TGTGCCAGCAGCTTAGGGGGCAGGAGCCGCACAGATACGCAGTATTTT. Its protein product is CASSLGGRSRTDTQYF.

The chain uses TRBV7-8 and TRBJ1-3; D perhaps matches TRBD1 (5 bases). The CDR3 consists of 16 residues. The V gene lost 7 bases and the J gene lost 2 bases, with 18 bases spanning the gap. In germline, CDR1 is SGHVS, CDR2 FQNEAQ. CDR3 sequence (DNA): TGTGCCAGCACCAAAGAAGGACAAATAACTGGAAACACCATATATTTT. Encoded protein: CASTKEGQITGNTIYF.

This chain joins TRBV9 and TRBJ1-5; perhaps TRBD1 as D (6 bases). The V and J ends lost 4 bases and 4 bases respectively, with 9 bases between them. The CDR3 has 13 amino acids. Germline V lookup: CDR1 SGDLS, CDR2 YYNGEE. The CDR3 spells CASSPGVNQPQHF. CDR3 DNA sequence: TGTGCCAGCAGCCCAGGGGTGAATCAGCCCCAGCATTTT. Complete variable domain (other parts from reference TRBV9 and TRBJ1-5): DSGVTQTPKHLITATGQRVTLRCSPRSGDLSVYWYQQSLDQGLQFLIQYYNGEERAKGNILERFSAQQFPDLHSELNLSSLELGDSALYFCASSPGVNQPQHFGDGTRLSIL.

This chain links TRBV18 with TRBJ1-1, with TRBD1 identical over 7 bases. J gave up 0 bases and V 3 bases, and 7 bases lay outside the gene matches. Germline V gives CDR1 KGHSH, CDR2 LQKENI. The CDR3 loop spans 16 amino acids. The CDR3 region is CASSPENRGMNTEAFF. The CDR3 bases are TGTGCCAGCTCACCGGAGAACAGGGGCATGAACACTGAAGCTTTCTTT.

This chain connects TRBV30 to TRBJ2-2, with a possible D match to TRBD2 (5 bases). The CDR3 is made up of 14 amino acids. The germline CDR1 and CDR2 sequences are GTSNPN and SVGIG (reference sequence). V lost 2 bases to trimming and J lost 13 bases, with 20 bases between them. The CDR3 DNA is TGTGCCTGGAGTCTCCAGTCGGGGTTCCTAGGGCTGTTTTTT. Translated: CAWSLQSGFLGLFF.

CDR3 bases: TGTGCCAGCAGACCCGGGACTCAGGGGGCGAACTACGAGCAGTACTTC. This sequence encodes CASRPGTQGANYEQYF. The chain combines TRBV5-5 with TRBJ2-7; 8 bases are shared with TRBD1. The CDR3 loop spans 16 amino acids. Losses at the gene ends were 5 bases for V and 3 bases for J; bases not matched to a gene: 13. CDR1 is SGHKS, CDR2 YYEKEE, per germline (reference sequence).

This sequence joins TRBV19 and TRBJ1-2; 7 nucleotides align to TRBD1. The ends lost 5 bases at V and 2 bases at J; junction bases unmatched: 5. This CDR3 is built from 14 residues. In germline, CDR1 is LNHDA, CDR2 SQIVND (reference sequence). The chain's CDR3 is CASSRTGDNYGYTF. CDR3 nucleotide sequence: TGTGCCAGTAGTCGGACAGGCGACAACTATGGCTACACCTTC. Together with reference TRBV19 and TRBJ1-2, the CDR3 gives the full variable domain: DGGITQSPKYLFRKEGQNVTLSCEQNLNHDAMYWYRQDPGQGLRLIYYSQIVNDFQKGDIAEGYSVSREKKESFPLTVTSAQKNPTAFYLCASSRTGDNYGYTFGSGTRLTVV.

The V and J genes are TRBV7-9 and TRBJ2-1, with TRBD1 matching over 8 bases. This CDR3 spans 15 amino acids. Per germline, CDR1 SEHNR and CDR2 FQNEAQ (reference sequence). Trimming at V came to 5 bases and at J to 6 bases, leaving 9 bases not matched to a gene. The CDR3 protein is CASSQNRGAPNEQFF. The CDR3 bases are TGTGCCAGCAGCCAGAACAGGGGGGCCCCCAATGAGCAGTTCTTC.

CDR3 bases: TGTGCCAGCAGCCAACCTCAACCCTTACTCTCTGGAAACACCATATATTTT. The encoded protein is CASSQPQPLLSGNTIYF. The chain couples TRBV4-2 to TRBJ1-3; no clear D gene. V lost 2 bases and J 0 bases, leaving 14 bases between the germline ends. Germline V gene data show CDR1 as LGHNA and CDR2 as YNFKEQ. There are 17 residues in the CDR3.

The chain couples TRBV5-1 to TRBJ2-7; 8 nucleotides match TRBD1. Germline V lookup: CDR1 SGHRS, CDR2 YFSETQ. This CDR3 is 14 amino acids long. V lost 0 bases, J lost 5 bases, and 4 bases stayed unmatched. The CDR3 region is CASSLGDRMNEQYF. The CDR3, as DNA: TGCGCCAGCAGCTTGGGGGACAGGATGAACGAGCAGTACTTC.

Concerning this clone itself: The germline gene is not matched at one end of the junction; a read error may be the cause. This sequence joins TRBV27 and TRBJ1-6; 9 positions agree with TRBD1. The CDR3 spans 19 residues. The germline V gene encodes CDR1 MNHEY and CDR2 SMNVEV (reference sequence). The CDR3 loop is CASRLLLGRTGAYNSPLHF. CDR3 DNA sequence: TGTGCCAGCAGGTTATTATTGGGCCGGACAGGGGCCTATAATTCACCCCTCCACTTT.

This clone came up once. This chain connects TRBV4-1 to TRBJ1-1, with D perhaps TRBD1 (6 bases). Germline V gene sequence: CDR1 MGHRA, CDR2 YSYEKL. The CDR3 runs to 16 residues. V lost 2 bases and J lost 0, with 13 bases in between. CDR3 nucleotides: TGCGCCAGCAGCCAACACCTGGACAGCTTGAACACTGAAGCTTTCTTT. It yields the protein CASSQHLDSLNTEAFF.

The V gene is TRBV7-2, the J gene TRBJ2-2; D is ambiguous. Deletions cut 4 bases from V and 3 bases from J, with 6 bases between. CDR3 length equals 13 residues. Germline CDR1 and CDR2: SGHTA and FQGNSA. The chain's CDR3 is CASSSPYTGELFF. The CDR3 nucleotides read TGTGCCAGCAGCTCCCCTTACACCGGGGAGCTGTTTTTT.

The rearrangement joins TRBV2 to TRBJ2-1; TRBD1 agrees at 9 bases. J lost 3 bases, V lost 9 bases, and 9 bases had no gene match. Germline V CDR1 and CDR2: SNHLY, FYNNEI. The CDR3 runs to 15 residues. The CDR3 nucleotides are TGTGCCAGAGAGGGGCGGGACAGGGACTACAATGAGCAGTTCTTC. It translates to CAREGRDRDYNEQFF.

V usage is TRBV28 and J usage is TRBJ1-2; 10 nucleotides match TRBD1. The CDR3 has 17 residues. CDR1 and CDR2 (germline): MDHEN, SYDVKM. J lost 4 bases, V lost 10 bases, and 18 bases had no gene match. The CDR3 sequence: CAISLTGTGVAAYGYTF. CDR3 sequence (DNA): TGTGCCATCTCTCTTACCGGGACAGGGGTTGCCGCCTATGGCTACACCTTC.

The rearrangement uses TRBV29-1 and TRBJ2-1; D is possibly TRBD2 (5 bases). The CDR3 has 13 residues. Trimming pared 4 bases from V and 3 bases from J, leaving 10 bases between. From germline, CDR1 is SQVTM and CDR2 ANQGSEA. As DNA, the CDR3 is TGCAGCGTTGTGTCGGGAAACTACAATGAGCAGTTCTTC. It specifies CSVVSGNYNEQFF.

J is TRBJ2-2 and V is TRBV6-5, with D perhaps matching TRBD2 (7 bases). The V gene's germline CDR1 is MNHEY and CDR2 SVGAGI. The CDR3 is 15 residues long. Trimming removed 4 bases from V and 0 bases from J, with 9 bases in between. CDR3 DNA sequence: TGTGCCAGCAGTTTAGGGGGGGCGAACACCGGGGAGCTGTTTTTT. Translating it yields CASSLGGANTGELFF.

The V and J genes are TRBV29-1 and TRBJ1-1, with 7 bases fitting TRBD1. J lost 1 base, V lost 7 bases, and 6 bases had no gene match. Germline V gene lookup returns CDR1 SQVTM and CDR2 ANQGSEA. The CDR3 is made up of 13 amino acids. The CDR3 protein is CSASTGRNTEAFF. The CDR3 coding sequence is TGCAGCGCCTCGACAGGGAGGAACACTGAAGCTTTCTTT.

This chain links TRBV6-1 with TRBJ2-7, with unresolved D. The CDR3 has 14 amino acids. Germline CDR1 reads MNHNS; CDR2 reads SASEGT. The V and J ends lost 4 bases and 7 bases respectively, with 17 bases between them. The CDR3 loop reads CASSAAYRSREQYF. The CDR3 DNA is TGTGCCAGCAGTGCCGCTTATAGGAGTCGGGAGCAGTACTTC.

The rearrangement links TRBV28 to TRBJ1-5; 7 nucleotides agree with TRBD1. The length of the CDR3 is 14 residues. V lost 4 bases to trimming and J lost 7 bases; unmatched junction nucleotides: 7. Germline values: CDR1 MDHEN, CDR2 SYDVKM. CDR3 bases: TGTGCCAGCAGTTCGACAGGGATCAACCAGCCCCAGCATTTT. As protein: CASSSTGINQPQHF. Drawing the rest from reference TRBV28 and TRBJ1-5, the complete variable domain is DVKVTQSSRYLVKRTGEKVFLECVQDMDHENMFWYRQDPGLGLRLIYFSYDVKMKEKGDIPEGYSVSREKKERFSLILESASTNQTSMYLCASSSTGINQPQHFGDGTRLSIL.

A remark on this clone: The germline gene is not matched at one end of the junction; a read error may be the cause. This chain joins TRBV7-9 and TRBJ1-4; 8 bases match TRBD1. CDR1 is SEHNR, CDR2 FQNEAQ, per germline (reference sequence). This CDR3 contains 19 residues. CDR3 loop: CSSSLGRLQGGATNEKLFF. The CDR3 DNA reads TGTTCCAGCAGCTTAGGTCGGCTACAGGGGGGAGCAACTAATGAAAAACTGTTTTTT.

To note about this clone: In the same sample, other DNA sequences code for this CDR3. V and J are TRBV6-5 and TRBJ2-5; 9 bases match TRBD1. J lost 4 bases, V lost 8 bases, and 5 bases had no gene match. This CDR3 spans 13 amino acids. The germline CDR1 and CDR2 sequences are MNHEY and SVGAGI. The CDR3 DNA follows: TGTGCCAGCCAGACAGGGGGACGAGAGACCCAGTACTTC. This translates into CASQTGGRETQYF.

The gene calls are TRBV5-4 and TRBJ2-1; TRBD2 is a possible D gene (5 bases). This CDR3 is built from 15 residues. Per the germline V gene, CDR1 is SGHNT and CDR2 is YYREEE (reference sequence). Trimming cost V 0 bases and J 7 bases, with 14 bases left between them. The CDR3 loop is CASSLVPDPGNEQFF. The CDR3 DNA reads as TGTGCCAGCAGCTTGGTTCCGGACCCGGGGAATGAGCAGTTCTTC.

This clone turned up a few times. The chain uses TRBV6-6 and TRBJ1-2, with TRBD1 as a possible D gene (5 bases). CDR1 MNHNY and CDR2 SVGAGI come from the germline V gene (reference sequence). Trimming cost V 6 bases and J 3 bases, with 14 bases left between them. The CDR3 sequence is 14 residues long. The CDR3 DNA sequence: TGTGCCAGCAGCGACCGGGGGGAGGACTATGGCTACACCTTC. Amino acid sequence: CASSDRGEDYGYTF.

The CDR3 sequence is CASSYGAGRVTYEQYF. The CDR3 DNA reads as TGTGCCAGCAGTTATGGGGCAGGGAGGGTCACCTACGAGCAGTACTTC. The chain joins TRBV6-6 to TRBJ2-7; 7 nucleotides match TRBD2. The V and J ends lost 3 bases and 2 bases, in that order; junction bases with no gene match: 10. The CDR3 runs to 16 residues. Germline CDR1 MNHNY, CDR2 SVGAGI (reference sequence).

The gene calls are TRBV5-4 and TRBJ2-4; TRBD1 agrees at 7 bases. Per germline, CDR1 SGHNT and CDR2 YYREEE (reference sequence). CDR3 length: 14 residues. V gave up 1 base and J gave up 5 bases; unmatched junction bases: 3. The CDR3 DNA follows: TGTGCCAGCAGCTTGCAGGACAGGCAAAACATTCAGTACTTC. Translation gives CASSLQDRQNIQYF.

The gene calls are TRBV5-5 and TRBJ2-5, with no clear D. The CDR3 is made up of 12 amino acids. Germline CDR1 and CDR2: SGHKS and YYEKEE (reference sequence). Trimming pared 4 bases from V and 1 base from J, leaving 5 bases between. CDR3 in DNA: TGTGCCAGCAGCCCGGGCCAAGAGACCCAGTACTTC. Amino acids: CASSPGQETQYF.